The 21 T cell receptor beta chains below all came from one sample that was sequenced in a study of blood T cells in healthy people across ages. Together with a sample-barcoded 5' primer, a J-beta primer mix was included in a second PCR lasting roughly 6 to 12 cycles. TCRdb reprocessed the 5' RACE reads via MiXCR and lists one record per CDR3 protein. The table lists some 1.5 million distinct CDR3 sequences, roughly 27% of them singletons. The sequenced sample was blood. These receptors all stem from a woman in her 30s in good health.

This clonotype was detected only a few times. V gene TRBV3-1 combines with J gene TRBJ2-7; TRBD2 is a possible D gene (6 bases). CDR3 length equals 14 residues. Trimming pared 4 bases from V and 12 bases from J, leaving 22 bases between. Looked up from germline, CDR1 is LGHDT and CDR2 is YNNKEL (reference sequence). CDR3 in amino acids: CASSPRTDYGAPYF. DNA of the CDR3: TGTGCCAGCAGCCCGCGGACGGACTATGGCGCCCCGTACTTC.

The V gene is TRBV20-1, the J gene TRBJ1-1; the D gene is possibly TRBD1 (5 bases). V gave up 7 bases and J gave up 5 bases, with 17 bases separating them. The germline V gene has CDR1 DFQATT and CDR2 SNEGSKA (reference sequence). CDR3 length equals 13 residues. CDR3 in DNA: TGCAGTGTCATGGCCCTAGGGACTACTGAAGCTTTCTTT. Amino acids: CSVMALGTTEAFF.

The table lists this clonotype with a few counts. The chain has TRBV27 and TRBJ2-1; D uncertain. The germline V gene encodes CDR1 MNHEY and CDR2 SMNVEV (reference sequence). The V end lost 5 bases, the J end lost 4 bases, and 9 bases lay between the germline ends. The CDR3 runs to 13 residues. The CDR3 DNA reads TGTGCCAGCAGTGCTAATGGTTACAATGAGCAGTTCTTC. As protein: CASSANGYNEQFF.

This clonotype was seen a few times. The J gene is TRBJ2-1, the V gene TRBV9; 7 bases fit TRBD2. CDR1 is SGDLS, CDR2 YYNGEE, per germline. The V gene end was trimmed by 3 bases and the J gene end by 4 bases; junction bases not matched to a gene: 10. The CDR3 length is 16 residues. Written as DNA, the CDR3 is TGTGCCAGCAGCGCAGAACGGACTAGTAAGTACAATGAGCAGTTCTTC. Its protein is CASSAERTSKYNEQFF.

A word on this clonotype: It may be a read error: a sequence one base away is much more abundant. This sequence joins TRBV6-1 and TRBJ2-7; 9 bases are a match to TRBD1. This CDR3 has 13 residues. CDR1 is MNHNS and CDR2 is SASEGT in the germline V gene. This CDR3 reads CASSAGQGDERYF. As DNA, the CDR3 is TGTGCCAGCAGTGCGGGACAGGGCGACGAGCGGTACTTC.

This clonotype has only a few counts. The chain is built from TRBV7-2 and TRBJ2-7; 9 bases are shared with TRBD1. V lost 3 bases and J lost 6; bases outside the gene matches: 9. This CDR3 contains 15 residues. Germline V gene sequence: CDR1 SGHTA, CDR2 FQGNSA. CDR3: CASSLGGTGQGEQYF. CDR3 bases: TGTGCCAGCAGCTTGGGGGGGACAGGGCAGGGCGAGCAGTACTTC.

This clonotype was detected a few times. The chain links TRBV12-3 or TRBV12-4 to TRBJ2-7; D uncertain. The CDR3 sequence is 13 residues long. Trimming stripped 8 bases from V and 2 bases from J, with 13 bases between. CDR3 residues: CASHMAGTYEQYF. The CDR3 DNA is TGTGCCAGCCACATGGCAGGCACCTACGAGCAGTACTTC.

This clonotype was observed a handful of times. The chain is built from TRBV7-9 and TRBJ2-5; TRBD2 matches at 16 bases. CDR3 size: 17 residues. CDR1 and CDR2 from the germline V gene are SEHNR and FQNEAQ (reference sequence). V trimming: 5 bases; J trimming: 3 bases; junction bases outside the gene matches: 6. DNA of the CDR3: TGTGCCAGCAGCCATCCGGGACTAGCGGGAGGGAAAGAGACCCAGTACTTC. It encodes CASSHPGLAGGKETQYF.

V is TRBV5-8 and J is TRBJ2-7; TRBD2 is a possible D gene (6 bases). In germline, CDR1 is SGHTS, CDR2 YDEGEE. The CDR3 has 13 residues. With 2 bases removed from V and 6 bases from J, the gap between germline ends came to 12 bases. CDR3 DNA sequence: TGTGCCAGCAGCTTTAATCTGGGGGGCGAGCAGTACTTC. It translates to CASSFNLGGEQYF.

V and J are TRBV10-3 and TRBJ2-5, with 11 bases that match TRBD2. Germline values: CDR1 ENHRY, CDR2 SYGVKD. V dropped 11 bases and J dropped 1; count of bases not matched to a gene: 18. This CDR3 spans 18 amino acids. CDR3 loop: CAATSGSLIGGSQETQYF. The CDR3 DNA follows: TGTGCCGCCACTAGCGGGAGCCTCATCGGGGGCTCCCAAGAGACCCAGTACTTC.

The chain joins TRBV5-1 to TRBJ1-2, with TRBD1 identical over 9 bases. V shed 4 bases, J shed 5 bases, and the junction held 9 bases outside the gene matches. Germline V CDR1 and CDR2: SGHRS, YFSETQ. The CDR3 has 15 residues. The CDR3 nucleotides read TGCGCCAGCAGCCCGGGACAGGGATCGACTTATGGCTACACCTTC. Translating gives CASSPGQGSTYGYTF.

The chain employs TRBV12-3 or TRBV12-4 and TRBJ2-1; the D is unclear. The CDR3 is made up of 13 amino acids. Trimming shortened V by 3 bases and J by 5 bases, and 8 bases separated the two germline ends. DNA for the CDR3: TGTGCCAGCAGTTTTGGCAGTAACAATGAGCAGTTCTTC. This translates into CASSFGSNNEQFF.

This clonotype was picked up a small number of times. Mismatch with germline at one junction end may stem from a read error. The V call is TRBV30, the J call TRBJ1-2, with D hard to call. Germline V gives CDR1 GTSNPN, CDR2 SVGIG (reference sequence). The CDR3 is 14 amino acids. The CDR3 region is CAWSVQRANYGFTF. Written as DNA, the CDR3 is TGTGCCTGGAGTGTCCAGAGAGCTAACTATGGCTTCACCTTC.

The CDR3 nucleotides read TGTGCCAGCAGCTTGCTGGGGACGGAAGCCTACAATGAGCAGTTCTTC. Its translation is CASSLLGTEAYNEQFF. This chain links TRBV7-9 with TRBJ2-1; TRBD1 or TRBD2 may be the D gene (5 bases each). Germline V gene data show CDR1 as SEHNR and CDR2 as FQNEAQ (reference sequence). The V and J ends lost 3 bases and 2 bases respectively, with 14 bases between them. The length of the CDR3 is 16 residues.

There are many counts of this clonotype. The rearrangement uses TRBV5-5 and TRBJ2-1, with a tentative D call TRBD2 (5 bases). Per germline, CDR1 SGHKS and CDR2 YYEKEE (reference sequence). The ends were cut back, 7 bases at V and 9 bases at J, with 17 bases in the middle. The CDR3 totals 13 residues. This CDR3 is CASERVLLGEQFF. The CDR3, as DNA: TGTGCCAGCGAGAGGGTCCTCCTGGGTGAGCAGTTCTTC.

This clonotype was counted many times. The chain carries TRBV20-1 and TRBJ2-1, with no clear D. The CDR3 consists of 18 residues. Trimming pared 2 bases from V and 0 bases from J, leaving 20 bases between. Germline CDR1 and CDR2: DFQATT and SNEGSKA (reference sequence). CDR3 sequence reads: CSARNPGPALSSYNEQFF. The CDR3 region has the DNA TGCAGTGCTAGAAACCCCGGACCAGCGTTAAGCTCCTACAATGAGCAGTTCTTC.

V usage is TRBV28 and J usage is TRBJ2-5; TRBD2 might be the D (5 bases). The V end was cut by 4 bases, the J end by 4 bases, with 16 bases between. CDR1 and CDR2 (germline): MDHEN, SYDVKM. The CDR3 has 15 residues. The CDR3, as DNA: TGTGCCAGCAGTTGGCAGCTCGGGATCGGAGAGACCCAGTACTTC. Amino acid sequence: CASSWQLGIGETQYF.

This clonotype was seen ten or more times. The chain couples TRBV29-1 to TRBJ2-7, with 7 bases lining up with TRBD1. This CDR3 has 13 amino acids. The germline V gene has CDR1 SQVTM and CDR2 ANQGSEA. The ends lost 4 bases at V and 6 bases at J; junction bases unmatched: 9. CDR3 DNA sequence: TGCAGCGTTGGGGCCACAGGGGCCGCCGAGCAGTACTTC. Translation: CSVGATGAAEQYF.

This clonotype was seen only a few times. A much larger clone is a single base away; this may be a read error. The conserved closing phenylalanine or tryptophan is absent in this CDR3, likely reflecting a read error. J is TRBJ1-2 and V is TRBV10-3; D is possibly TRBD1 (6 bases). V dropped 0 bases and J dropped 4 bases, with 12 bases sitting between them. Germline V gene lookup returns CDR1 ENHRY and CDR2 SYGVKD. This CDR3 region has 15 residues. The CDR3 nucleotides read TGTGCCATCAGTGAGTCGATAGGGGGAACCTATGGCTACACCTAC. Translated: CAISESIGGTYGYTY.

To note about this clonotype: Germline is not matched at one junction end, which may reflect a read error. The chain uses TRBV2 and TRBJ1-5; 9 bases align to TRBD1. CDR1 and CDR2 from the germline V gene are SNHLY and FYNNEI. This CDR3 has 13 amino acids. The CDR3 sequence is CASGGQGNQSQHF. CDR3 sequence (DNA): TGTGCCAGCGGGGGACAGGGCAATCAGTCCCAGCATTTT.

With regard to this clonotype: One end of the junction fails to match germline, which may point to a read error. The chain couples TRBV29-1 to TRBJ2-7; TRBD2 is a possible D gene (7 bases). The germline gives CDR1 SQVTM, CDR2 ANQGSEA. CDR3 length: 11 residues. The CDR3 coding sequence is TGCAGCGTTCACAGGGACTACAAGCAGTACTTC. Encoded protein: CSVHRDYKQYF.